These 26 T cell receptor beta chains originate from one sample sequenced in a study of blood T cell repertoires in COVID-19. Here immunoSEQ multiplex PCR was the method, and the copy in TCRdb shows in-frame clones only, minus some. This table holds roughly 81,000 clones, roughly four fifths found once. The material sequenced was peripheral blood. All receptors come from a woman aged 70-85 years with acute or convalescent COVID-19.

There are a few counts of this clone. The chain has TRBV5-1 and TRBJ2-7; 7 bases are shared with TRBD1. The CDR3 has 15 amino acids. Germline CDR1 and CDR2: SGHRS and YFSETQ. The V gene end was trimmed by 0 bases and the J gene end by 2 bases; junction bases not matched to a gene: 5. The CDR3 DNA reads TGCGCCAGCAGCTTGGCCGGGACAGAGGCCTACGAGCAGTACTTC. Amino acid sequence: CASSLAGTEAYEQYF.

This clone was found a few times. The chain has TRBV20-1 and TRBJ1-2; tentatively, D is TRBD1 (6 bases). CDR1 and CDR2 (germline): DFQATT, SNEGSKA (reference sequence). The germline V and J ends were trimmed by 3 bases and 3 bases, with 14 bases remaining between them. CDR3 size: 14 residues. The CDR3 loop is CSASRSRGDYGYTF. The CDR3 DNA follows: TGCAGTGCTAGTAGAAGCAGGGGCGACTATGGCTACACCTTC.

The V call is TRBV19, the J call TRBJ1-4; D unresolved. The germline V gene has CDR1 LNHDA and CDR2 SQIVND (reference sequence). The CDR3 runs 12 residues. Between the trimmed V and J ends, which lost 5 bases and 7 bases, there was a span of 8 bases. The CDR3 DNA is TGTGCCAGTAGTCTCTACAGTGAAAAACTGTTTTTT. This translates into CASSLYSEKLFF.

This clone was seen only once. The chain combines TRBV6-2 or TRBV6-3 with TRBJ2-1, with D maybe TRBD2 (5 bases). Between the trimmed V and J ends, which lost 2 bases and 7 bases, there was a span of 18 bases. Germline CDR1 MNHEY, CDR2 SVGEGT. This CDR3 contains 16 residues. The CDR3 coding sequence is TGTGCCAGCAGTTACGTCGTGGCCCCGGGGTTTAATGAGCAGTTCTTC. It codes for CASSYVVAPGFNEQFF.

V is TRBV5-6 and J is TRBJ2-7; TRBD2 is a possible D gene (6 bases). From germline, CDR1 is SGHDT and CDR2 YYEEEE. The CDR3 is made up of 15 amino acids. Trimming took 0 bases from V and 5 from J, leaving 15 bases between them. CDR3 sequence: CASSLGRAPADEQYF. The CDR3 nucleotides are TGTGCCAGCAGCTTGGGGAGGGCTCCGGCGGACGAGCAGTACTTC.

The chain recombines TRBV28 with TRBJ2-1; weak D call: TRBD2 (7 bases). The CDR3 totals 14 residues. Looked up from germline, CDR1 is MDHEN and CDR2 is SYDVKM. Trimming cost V 9 bases and J 0 bases, with 12 bases left between them. CDR3 sequence: CASHGGHSYNEQFF. CDR3 DNA sequence: TGTGCCAGTCACGGGGGGCACTCCTACAATGAGCAGTTCTTC.

The rearrangement uses TRBV9 and TRBJ1-4; tentatively, D is TRBD1 (5 bases). This CDR3 contains 15 residues. Germline-derived CDR1 and CDR2 are SGDLS and YYNGEE. V lost 4 bases to trimming and J lost 3 bases, with 13 bases between them. The CDR3 bases are TGTGCCAGCAGCTCGCGACAGAGTTCTAATGAAAAACTGTTTTTT. Protein sequence: CASSSRQSSNEKLFF.

A single count supports this clone. V gene TRBV18 combines with J gene TRBJ2-7, with 9 positions matching TRBD1. The V gene's germline CDR1 is KGHSH and CDR2 LQKENI. This CDR3 spans 16 amino acids. V lost 0 bases, J lost 4 bases, and 7 bases stayed unmatched. As DNA, the CDR3 is TGTGCCAGCTCACCACCAACGGACAGGGGCCTTTACGAGCAGTACTTC. Protein: CASSPPTDRGLYEQYF.

The chain couples TRBV2 to TRBJ1-5; tentatively, D is TRBD1 (6 bases). Trimming took 7 bases from V and 6 from J, leaving 13 bases between them. Per the germline V gene, CDR1 is SNHLY and CDR2 is FYNNEI. The CDR3 has 13 amino acids. The CDR3: CASKGTIGQPQHF. The CDR3 DNA is TGTGCCAGCAAGGGGACAATAGGTCAGCCCCAGCATTTT. The whole variable domain, filled in from reference TRBV2 and TRBJ1-5, reads EPEVTQTPSHQVTQMGQEVILRCVPISNHLYFYWYRQILGQKVEFLVSFYNNEISEKSEIFDDQFSVERPDGSNFTLKIRSTKLEDSAMYFCASKGTIGQPQHFGDGTRLSIL.

The chain joins TRBV7-9 to TRBJ2-3, with no clear D. The CDR3 extends over 14 amino acids. CDR1 is SEHNR, CDR2 FQNEAQ, per germline (reference sequence). Trimming removed 4 bases at V and 0 bases at J, with 8 bases between. The CDR3 coding sequence is TGTGCCAGCAGCTCCGCAGGAAGCACAGATACGCAGTATTTT. Translation: CASSSAGSTDTQYF.

This chain connects TRBV9 to TRBJ1-1; 7 bases align to TRBD1. From germline, CDR1 is SGDLS and CDR2 YYNGEE. Trimming removed 4 bases from V and 1 base from J; junction bases left unmatched: 7. The length of the CDR3 is 15 residues. The CDR3 bases are TGTGCCAGCAGCCAGACAGGGTGGAGGAACACTGAAGCTTTCTTT. Its translation is CASSQTGWRNTEAFF.

This clone has just a few counts. V gene TRBV28 combines with J gene TRBJ1-2, with D tentatively TRBD1 (5 bases). The CDR3 spans 14 residues. Germline values: CDR1 MDHEN, CDR2 SYDVKM. V lost 6 bases and J 4 bases, leaving 15 bases between the germline ends. This CDR3 reads CASRRTRGAYGYTF. CDR3 DNA sequence: TGTGCCAGCAGACGGACTAGGGGCGCCTATGGCTACACCTTC.

The genes are TRBV2 and TRBJ1-3; a weak D match, TRBD1 (5 bases). Germline assignment: CDR1 SNHLY and CDR2 FYNNEI. CDR3 length: 13 amino acids. The V end lost 6 bases, the J end lost 7 bases, and 13 bases lay between the germline ends. CDR3 residues: CASSPGGVNTIYF. DNA for the CDR3: TGTGCCAGCAGCCCTGGGGGGGTGAACACCATATATTTT.

A few counts support this clone. The rearrangement uses TRBV7-2 and TRBJ1-2; D is uncertain. This CDR3 contains 12 residues. Germline assignment: CDR1 SGHTA and CDR2 FQGNSA. Deletions cut 5 bases from V and 4 bases from J, with 8 bases between. Written as DNA, the CDR3 is TGTGCCAGCAGCCCGGGGTTCTATGGCTACACCTTC. It specifies CASSPGFYGYTF.

The CDR3 here is CASSLNPGGETQYF. DNA of the CDR3: TGTGCCAGCAGCTTAAATCCGGGGGGAGAGACCCAGTACTTC. The rearrangement links TRBV7-2 to TRBJ2-5, with TRBD2 matching over 7 bases. The CDR3 is 14 amino acids. The germline gives CDR1 SGHTA, CDR2 FQGNSA. J lost 4 bases, V lost 2 bases, and 4 bases had no gene match.

This chain joins TRBV9 and TRBJ1-5; D unresolved. Germline CDR1 and CDR2: SGDLS and YYNGEE. The CDR3 length is 17 residues. Trimming stripped 0 bases from V and 3 bases from J, with 16 bases between. CDR3 in amino acids: CASSVGGGPPSNQPQHF. As DNA, the CDR3 is TGTGCCAGCAGCGTAGGTGGAGGGCCCCCTTCCAATCAGCCCCAGCATTTT.

In this sample, this clone turned up a few times. V gene TRBV4-1 combines with J gene TRBJ2-7, with a tentative D call TRBD2 (6 bases). The germline V gene encodes CDR1 MGHRA and CDR2 YSYEKL. The V end was cut by 2 bases, the J end by 6 bases, with 20 bases between. The CDR3 extends over 16 amino acids. The chain's CDR3 is CASSQSFGGGMFEQYF. The CDR3 DNA follows: TGCGCCAGCAGCCAATCGTTCGGTGGAGGGATGTTCGAGCAGTACTTC.

V is TRBV6-1 and J is TRBJ1-2; 8 nucleotides agree with TRBD1. After removal of 0 bases from V and 2 bases from J, the junction contained 2 bases not matched to a gene. The CDR3 covers 15 residues. Germline loops: CDR1 MNHNS, CDR2 SASEGT. CDR3 sequence: CASSEAGTGNYGYTF. The CDR3 nucleotides are TGTGCCAGCAGTGAAGCAGGGACAGGCAACTATGGCTACACCTTC.

The chain has TRBV3-1 (or the pseudogene TRBV3-2) and TRBJ2-7; 11 bases align to TRBD2. The CDR3 has 16 amino acids. V dropped 3 bases and J dropped 5; count of bases not matched to a gene: 9. Germline assignment: CDR1 LGHDT and CDR2 YNNKEL (reference sequence). This CDR3 is CASSHFLAGGGDEQYF. In nucleotides, the CDR3 is TGTGCCAGCAGCCACTTTCTAGCGGGGGGCGGGGACGAGCAGTACTTC.

Here the CDR3 reads CASSLSNTGELFF. DNA for the CDR3: TGTGCCAGCAGCCTAAGTAACACCGGGGAGCTGTTTTTT. J is TRBJ2-2 and V is TRBV12-3 or TRBV12-4, with D unresolved. CDR3 size: 13 residues. Trimming took 6 bases from V and 2 from J, leaving 7 bases between them.

The gene calls are TRBV18 and TRBJ2-3; 8 bases map to TRBD1. From germline, CDR1 is KGHSH and CDR2 LQKENI. CDR3 length: 16 amino acids. Trimming at V came to 6 bases and at J to 4 bases, leaving 12 bases not matched to a gene. CDR3 sequence (DNA): TGTGCCAGCTCGCCCACAGGGGGGATCGAGGCAGATACGCAGTATTTT. Amino acid sequence: CASSPTGGIEADTQYF. Filled out from reference TRBV18 and TRBJ2-3, the complete variable domain reads NAGVMQNPRHLVRRRGQEARLRCSPMKGHSHVYWYRQLPEEGLKFMVYLQKENIIDESGMPKERFSAEFPKEGPSILRIQQVVRGDSAAYFCASSPTGGIEADTQYFGPGTRLTVL.

This sequence joins TRBV9 and TRBJ1-4, with TRBD1 matching 7 bases. There are 15 residues in the CDR3. V lost 0 bases and J lost 8; bases outside the gene matches: 7. The V gene's germline CDR1 is SGDLS and CDR2 YYNGEE. The CDR3 DNA follows: TGTGCCAGCAGCGTAGGACAGGGACTCAAAGAAAAACTGTTTTTT. It is translated as CASSVGQGLKEKLFF.

The rearrangement joins TRBV7-9 to TRBJ1-5, with 9 bases identical to TRBD1. There are 14 residues in the CDR3. Germline lookup yields CDR1 SEHNR and CDR2 FQNEAQ (reference sequence). The junction had 5 bases not matched to a gene; V was cut back by 4 bases and J by 7 bases. In nucleotides, the CDR3 is TGTGCCAGCAGCTCCTGGGACAGGGACCAGCCCCAGCATTTT. Residues: CASSSWDRDQPQHF.

The chain joins TRBV28 to TRBJ1-1; 7 bases map to TRBD1. The length of the CDR3 is 15 residues. V trimming: 3 bases; J trimming: 3 bases; junction bases outside the gene matches: 7. Germline CDR1 reads MDHEN; CDR2 reads SYDVKM. Written as DNA, the CDR3 is TGTGCCAGCAGTTTTGGAGGGGGCGTGGACACTGAAGCTTTCTTT. Encoded protein: CASSFGGGVDTEAFF. Full variable domain (rest looked up from reference TRBV28 and TRBJ1-1): DVKVTQSSRYLVKRTGEKVFLECVQDMDHENMFWYRQDPGLGLRLIYFSYDVKMKEKGDIPEGYSVSREKKERFSLILESASTNQTSMYLCASSFGGGVDTEAFFGQGTRLTVV.

V and J are TRBV9 and TRBJ1-1; unclear D gene. Germline assignment: CDR1 SGDLS and CDR2 YYNGEE. The V and J ends lost 4 bases and 6 bases respectively, with 13 bases between them. The CDR3 is 13 amino acids. CDR3 sequence: CASSPSPGPEAFF. CDR3 DNA sequence: TGTGCCAGCAGCCCATCTCCGGGTCCTGAAGCTTTCTTT.

The chain employs TRBV14 and TRBJ2-2; D is unresolved. There are 13 residues in the CDR3. Germline V gene data show CDR1 as SGHDN and CDR2 as FVKESK. The V end lost 4 bases, the J end lost 3 bases, and 6 bases lay between the germline ends. The CDR3 here is CASSLQYTGELFF. In nucleotides, the CDR3 is TGTGCCAGCAGCCTTCAGTACACCGGGGAGCTGTTTTTT.